This TCR beta chain was identified during a study of shared clonotypes between healthy human individuals. Deep-level running was used for the assay. Profiling relied on immunoSEQ multiplex PCR, and the TCRdb table lists in-frame clones only, not all of them. Of around 500,000 clones in the sample, 79% were seen once. For this clone: Its antigen remains unknown.

When samples were unsorted, around 83 million PBMCs were used for genomic DNA. Notes on the study in general: Donors were few, which limited the genetic and exposure-history diversity represented. Expectations were that clonotype sharing among donors would be affected by sequencing depth.

Sample: PBMCs. This TCR was sampled from a middle-aged woman in good health. Some clones in this sample may be carry-over from other donors' samples.

The CDR3 DNA follows: TGTGCCAGCAGCGGACAAAGAGGGAGAGCGGGGAGCTCCTACAATGAGCAGTTCTTC. Its protein is CASSGQRGRAGSSYNEQFF. The chain has TRBV9 and TRBJ2-1, with TRBD2 identical over 7 bases. Germline V gives CDR1 SGDLS, CDR2 YYNGEE. CDR3 length: 19 amino acids. V lost 3 bases and J lost 0; bases outside the gene matches: 15.